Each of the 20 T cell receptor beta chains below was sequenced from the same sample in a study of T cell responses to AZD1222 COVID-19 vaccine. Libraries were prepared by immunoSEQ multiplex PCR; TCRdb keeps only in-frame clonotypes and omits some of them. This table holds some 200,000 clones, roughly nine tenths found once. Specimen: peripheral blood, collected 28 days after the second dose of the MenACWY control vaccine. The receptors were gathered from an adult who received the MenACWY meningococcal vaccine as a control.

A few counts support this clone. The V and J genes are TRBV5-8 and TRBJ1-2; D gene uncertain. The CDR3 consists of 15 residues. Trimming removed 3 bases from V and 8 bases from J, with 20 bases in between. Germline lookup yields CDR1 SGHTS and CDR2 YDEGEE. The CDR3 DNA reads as TGTGCCAGCAGCTGGAGCGGACTTTCGAGGGTCGGCTACACCTTC. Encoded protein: CASSWSGLSRVGYTF.

The CDR3 DNA reads as TGTGCCATCACGGGAGTTGGAGATACGCAGTATTTT. Its protein is CAITGVGDTQYF. The J gene is TRBJ2-3, the V gene TRBV10-3; a possible D gene is TRBD2 (6 bases). Germline CDR1 reads ENHRY; CDR2 reads SYGVKD. Trimming stripped 7 bases from V and 5 bases from J, with 10 bases between. This CDR3 comprises 12 residues.

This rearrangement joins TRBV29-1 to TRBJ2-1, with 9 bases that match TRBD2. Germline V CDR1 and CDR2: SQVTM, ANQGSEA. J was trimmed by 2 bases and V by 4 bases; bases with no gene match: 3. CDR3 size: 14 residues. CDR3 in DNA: TGCAGCGTTGGCGGGAGGGCCCCCTACAATGAGCAGTTCTTC. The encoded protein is CSVGGRAPYNEQFF.

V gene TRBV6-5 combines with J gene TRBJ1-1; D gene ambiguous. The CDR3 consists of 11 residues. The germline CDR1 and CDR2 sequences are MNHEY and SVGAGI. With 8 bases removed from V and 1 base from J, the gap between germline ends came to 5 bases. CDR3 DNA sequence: TGTGCCAGCTACAGGAACACTGAAGCTTTCTTT. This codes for CASYRNTEAFF.

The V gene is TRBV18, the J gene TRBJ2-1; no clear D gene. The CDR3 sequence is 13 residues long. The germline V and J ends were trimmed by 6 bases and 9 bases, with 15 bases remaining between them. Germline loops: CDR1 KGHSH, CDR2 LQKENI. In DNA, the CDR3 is TGTGCCAGCTCCCAAACCATAGATGGTGAGCAGTTCTTC. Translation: CASSQTIDGEQFF.

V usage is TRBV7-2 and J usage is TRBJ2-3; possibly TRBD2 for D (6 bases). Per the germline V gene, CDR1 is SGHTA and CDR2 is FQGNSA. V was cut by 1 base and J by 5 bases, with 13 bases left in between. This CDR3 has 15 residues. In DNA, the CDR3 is TGTGCCAGCAGCTTAGTAGTGCGGGACGGAGATACGCAGTATTTT. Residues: CASSLVVRDGDTQYF.

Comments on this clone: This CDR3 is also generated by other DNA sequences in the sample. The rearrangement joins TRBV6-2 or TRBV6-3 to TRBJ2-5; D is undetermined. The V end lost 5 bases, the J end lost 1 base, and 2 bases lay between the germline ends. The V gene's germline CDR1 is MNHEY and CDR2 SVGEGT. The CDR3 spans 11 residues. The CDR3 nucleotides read TGTGCCAGCAGTCTCCAAGAGACCCAGTACTTC. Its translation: CASSLQETQYF.

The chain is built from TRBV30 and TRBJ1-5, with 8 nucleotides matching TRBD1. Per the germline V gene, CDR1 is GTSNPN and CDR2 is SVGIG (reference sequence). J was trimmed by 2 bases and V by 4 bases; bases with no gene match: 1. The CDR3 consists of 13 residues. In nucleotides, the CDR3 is TGTGCCTGGACGACAGGGGGCAATCAGCCCCAGCATTTT. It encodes CAWTTGGNQPQHF.

CDR3 nucleotide sequence: TGTGCCAGCAGTGGCACCCAAGGGACTGAAGCTTTCTTT. This sequence encodes CASSGTQGTEAFF. The chain employs TRBV6-4 and TRBJ1-1; no clear D gene. Trimming cost V 4 bases and J 5 bases, with 11 bases left between them. This CDR3 contains 13 residues. Germline CDR1 reads MRHNA; CDR2 reads SNTAGT.

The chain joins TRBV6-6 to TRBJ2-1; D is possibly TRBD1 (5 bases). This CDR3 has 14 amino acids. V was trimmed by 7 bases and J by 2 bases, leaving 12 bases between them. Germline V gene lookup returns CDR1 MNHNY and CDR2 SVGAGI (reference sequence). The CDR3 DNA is TGTGCCAGCAATAAGGGCAGGGCCTACAATGAGCAGTTCTTC. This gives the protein CASNKGRAYNEQFF.

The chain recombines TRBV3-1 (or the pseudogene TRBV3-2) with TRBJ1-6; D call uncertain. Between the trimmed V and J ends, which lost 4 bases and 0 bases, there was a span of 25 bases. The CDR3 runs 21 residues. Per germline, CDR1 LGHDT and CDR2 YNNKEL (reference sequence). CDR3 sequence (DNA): TGTGCCAGCAGCCGTCGACCGAGACTCCTTAAAATTAGCTCCTATAATTCACCCCTCCACTTT. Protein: CASSRRPRLLKISSYNSPLHF.

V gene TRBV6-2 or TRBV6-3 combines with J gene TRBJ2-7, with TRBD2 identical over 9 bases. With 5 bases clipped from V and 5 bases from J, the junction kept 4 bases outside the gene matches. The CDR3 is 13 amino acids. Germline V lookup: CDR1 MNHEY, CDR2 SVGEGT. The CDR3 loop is CASSVREGHEQYF. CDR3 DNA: TGTGCCAGCAGTGTGCGGGAGGGCCACGAGCAGTACTTC.

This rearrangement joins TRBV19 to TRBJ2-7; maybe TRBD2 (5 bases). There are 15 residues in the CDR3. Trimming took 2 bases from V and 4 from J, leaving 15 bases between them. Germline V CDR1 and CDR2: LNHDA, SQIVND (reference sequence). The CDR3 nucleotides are TGTGCCAGTAGTATAACGGATCGATCGGGATACGAGCAGTACTTC. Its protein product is CASSITDRSGYEQYF. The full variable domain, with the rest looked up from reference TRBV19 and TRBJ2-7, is DGGITQSPKYLFRKEGQNVTLSCEQNLNHDAMYWYRQDPGQGLRLIYYSQIVNDFQKGDIAEGYSVSREKKESFPLTVTSAQKNPTAFYLCASSITDRSGYEQYFGPGTRLTVT.

The CDR3 DNA follows: TGTGCCAGCAGTGGGGGGACTAGCGGGAGGTCATTGAATGAGCAGTTCTTC. As protein: CASSGGTSGRSLNEQFF. The genes are TRBV11-3 and TRBJ2-1; 15 nucleotides line up with TRBD2. Germline trimming cut 6 bases from V and 7 bases from J; bases unmatched to any gene: 10. CDR1 and CDR2 (germline): SGHNT, YENEEA. This CDR3 comprises 17 residues.

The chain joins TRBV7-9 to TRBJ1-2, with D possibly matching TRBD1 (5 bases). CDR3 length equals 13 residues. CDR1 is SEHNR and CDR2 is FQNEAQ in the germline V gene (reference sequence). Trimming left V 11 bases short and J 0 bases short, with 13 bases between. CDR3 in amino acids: CAWETGPNYGYTF. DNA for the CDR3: TGTGCCTGGGAGACGGGACCTAACTATGGCTACACCTTC.

CDR3 sequence reads: CASTQRGRGEKLFF. DNA for the CDR3: TGTGCCAGCACCCAGCGGGGGCGGGGAGAAAAACTGTTTTTT. The gene calls are TRBV7-8 and TRBJ1-4; TRBD1 is a possible D gene (6 bases). This CDR3 is 14 amino acids long. The germline CDR1 and CDR2 sequences are SGHVS and FQNEAQ. Between the trimmed V and J ends, which lost 7 bases and 8 bases, there was a span of 17 bases.

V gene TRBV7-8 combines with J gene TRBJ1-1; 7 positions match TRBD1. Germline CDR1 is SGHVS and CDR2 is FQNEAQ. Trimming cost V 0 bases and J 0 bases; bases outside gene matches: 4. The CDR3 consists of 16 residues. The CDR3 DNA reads TGTGCCAGCAGCTTAGCGCAGGGGGGGATGAACACTGAAGCTTTCTTT. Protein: CASSLAQGGMNTEAFF.

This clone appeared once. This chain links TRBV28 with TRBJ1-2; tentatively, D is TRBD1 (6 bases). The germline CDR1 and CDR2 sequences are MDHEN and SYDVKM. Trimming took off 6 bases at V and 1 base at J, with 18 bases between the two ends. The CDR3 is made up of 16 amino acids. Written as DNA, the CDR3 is TGTGCCAGCAGACCCCTCGAGGGGGGCGTTAACTATGGCTACACCTTC. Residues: CASRPLEGGVNYGYTF.

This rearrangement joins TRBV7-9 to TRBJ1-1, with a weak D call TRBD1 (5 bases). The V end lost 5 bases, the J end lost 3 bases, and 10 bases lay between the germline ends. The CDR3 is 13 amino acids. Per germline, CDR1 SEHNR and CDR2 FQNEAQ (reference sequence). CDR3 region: CASSGTGDTEAFF. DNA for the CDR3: TGTGCCAGCAGCGGCACAGGTGACACTGAAGCTTTCTTT.

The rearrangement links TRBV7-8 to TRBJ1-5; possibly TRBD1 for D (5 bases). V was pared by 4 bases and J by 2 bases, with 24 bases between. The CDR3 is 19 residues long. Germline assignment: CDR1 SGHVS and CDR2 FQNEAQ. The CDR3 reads CASSSSRSDWGGGNQPQHF. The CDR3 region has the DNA TGTGCCAGCAGCTCTTCCCGCTCAGATTGGGGGGGAGGCAATCAGCCCCAGCATTTT.